This TCR beta chain was obtained from a study of regulatory dendritic cells for organ transplantation. Study-wide results and limits: Memory CD8+ clonal expansion seemed more limited with regulatory than mature dendritic cells. Memory T cells were less diverse than naive, with memory CD8+ most oligoclonal. Of resting T cell subsets, memory CD8+ had the most alloreactive clonotypes.

On this clone: Its antigen is undetermined.

Sequenced by immunoSEQ multiplex PCR; TCRdb stores in-frame clones only, minus some. This sample yields about 29,000 clones, of which roughly 85% are seen a single time; approximately 0.1% belongs to the top ten. Germline V gives CDR1 SGHVS, CDR2 FQNEAQ. The CDR3 is 15 amino acids. V dropped 6 bases and J dropped 0 bases, with 12 bases sitting between them. The sample taken for sequencing was naive CD4+ T cells from blood. Subset meaning: CD45RA+ naive T cells. The rearrangement links TRBV7-8 to TRBJ1-3; D unclear. The receptor was isolated from a human donor in good health. CDR3 sequence reads: CASSLTVSSGNTIYF. The DNA for the CDR3 is TGTGCCAGCAGTTTGACTGTTAGCTCTGGAAACACCATATATTTT. Drawing the rest from reference TRBV7-8 and TRBJ1-3, the complete variable domain is GAGVSQSPRYKVAKRGQDVALRCDPISGHVSLFWYQQALGQGPEFLTYFQNEAQLDKSGLPSDRFFAERPEGSVSTLKIQRTQQEDSAVYLCASSLTVSSGNTIYFGEGSWLTVV.